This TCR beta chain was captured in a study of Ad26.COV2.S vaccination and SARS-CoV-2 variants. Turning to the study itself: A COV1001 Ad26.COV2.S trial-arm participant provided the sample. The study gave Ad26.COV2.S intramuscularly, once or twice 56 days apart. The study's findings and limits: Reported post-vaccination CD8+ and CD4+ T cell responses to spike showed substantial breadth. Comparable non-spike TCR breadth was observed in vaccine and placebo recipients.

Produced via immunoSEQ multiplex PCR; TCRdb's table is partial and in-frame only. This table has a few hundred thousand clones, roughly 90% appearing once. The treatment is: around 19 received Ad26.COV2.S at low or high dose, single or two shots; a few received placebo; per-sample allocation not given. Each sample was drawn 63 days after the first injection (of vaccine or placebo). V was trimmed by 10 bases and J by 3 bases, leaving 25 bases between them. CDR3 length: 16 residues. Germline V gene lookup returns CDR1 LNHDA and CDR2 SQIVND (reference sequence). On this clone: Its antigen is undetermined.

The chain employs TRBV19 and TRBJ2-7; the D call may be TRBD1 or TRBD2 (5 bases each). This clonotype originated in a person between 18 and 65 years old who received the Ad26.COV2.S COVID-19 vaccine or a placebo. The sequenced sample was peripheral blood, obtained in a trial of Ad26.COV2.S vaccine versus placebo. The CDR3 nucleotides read TGTGCCACCTCTCTGGGTCGAGAGAGGGGCTTCTACGAGCAGTACTTC. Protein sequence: CATSLGRERGFYEQYF.